This T cell receptor (beta chain) was recovered during a study of cytomegalovirus exposure and HLA in healthy donors. Study outcomes and limitations: For most subjects, TCR beta sequences were reported to predict HLA-A and HLA-B alleles with accuracy.

Concerning this clone itself: No antigen is known for it.

Germline V lookup: CDR1 GTSNPN, CDR2 SVGIG (reference sequence). The CDR3 is 13 residues long. V was clipped by 5 bases and J by 4 bases; unmatched bases: 8. The PCR contained 60 Vbeta and 13 Jbeta primers. Sequencing was performed with immunoSEQ multiplex PCR; in TCRdb, only in-frame clones are kept and a portion is missing. The table lists 95,000 to 150,000 clones, approximately 83% of them singletons. This TCR was recovered from a woman aged 40 to 50 in good health and CMV-seropositive. Sample: PBMCs. The chain links TRBV30 to TRBJ2-7; 7 nucleotides line up with TRBD1. The CDR3 reads CAWGDSRTYEQYF. CDR3 nucleotides: TGTGCCTGGGGGGACAGTAGAACTTACGAGCAGTACTTC.